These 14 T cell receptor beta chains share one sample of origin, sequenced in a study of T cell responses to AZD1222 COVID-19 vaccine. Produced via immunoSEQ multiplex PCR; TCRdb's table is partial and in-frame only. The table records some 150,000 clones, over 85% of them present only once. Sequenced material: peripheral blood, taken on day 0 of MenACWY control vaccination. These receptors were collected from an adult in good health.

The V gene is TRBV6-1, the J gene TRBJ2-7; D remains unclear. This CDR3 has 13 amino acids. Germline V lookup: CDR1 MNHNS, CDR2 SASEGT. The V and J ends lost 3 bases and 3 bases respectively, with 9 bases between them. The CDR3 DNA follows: TGTGCCAGCAGTGAGGGAACGATCTACGAGCAGTACTTC. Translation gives CASSEGTIYEQYF.

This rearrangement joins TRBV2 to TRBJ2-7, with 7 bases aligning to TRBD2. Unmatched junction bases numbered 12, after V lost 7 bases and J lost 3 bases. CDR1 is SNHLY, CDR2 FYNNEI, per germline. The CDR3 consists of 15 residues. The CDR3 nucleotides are TGTGCCAGCACGCTGGGGGGGAGCAGCCTCTACGAGCAGTACTTC. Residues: CASTLGGSSLYEQYF.

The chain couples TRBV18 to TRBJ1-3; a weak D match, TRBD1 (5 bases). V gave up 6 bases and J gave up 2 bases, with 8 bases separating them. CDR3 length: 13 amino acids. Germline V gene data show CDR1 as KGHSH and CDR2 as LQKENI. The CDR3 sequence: CASSRDAGNTIYF. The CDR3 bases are TGTGCCAGCTCTAGGGACGCTGGAAACACCATATATTTT.

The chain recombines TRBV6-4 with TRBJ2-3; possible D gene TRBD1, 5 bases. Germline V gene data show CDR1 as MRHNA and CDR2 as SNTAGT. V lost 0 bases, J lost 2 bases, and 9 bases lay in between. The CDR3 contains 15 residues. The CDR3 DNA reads TGTGCCAGCAGTGACTCCTCGACAGCCACAGATACGCAGTATTTT. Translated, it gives CASSDSSTATDTQYF.

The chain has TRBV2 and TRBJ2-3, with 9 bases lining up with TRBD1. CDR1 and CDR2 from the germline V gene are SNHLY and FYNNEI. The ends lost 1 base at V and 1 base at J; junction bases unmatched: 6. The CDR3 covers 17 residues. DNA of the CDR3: TGTGCCAGCAGTGAAGTCCTGCGGACAGGGGGCACAGATACGCAGTATTTT. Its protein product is CASSEVLRTGGTDTQYF.

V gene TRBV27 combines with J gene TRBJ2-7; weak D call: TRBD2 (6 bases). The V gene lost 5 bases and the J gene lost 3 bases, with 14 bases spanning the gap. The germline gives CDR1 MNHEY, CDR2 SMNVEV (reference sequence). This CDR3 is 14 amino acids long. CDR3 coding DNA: TGTGCCAGCAGTCTCTCTAGCGTTTTCTACGAGCAGTACTTC. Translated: CASSLSSVFYEQYF.

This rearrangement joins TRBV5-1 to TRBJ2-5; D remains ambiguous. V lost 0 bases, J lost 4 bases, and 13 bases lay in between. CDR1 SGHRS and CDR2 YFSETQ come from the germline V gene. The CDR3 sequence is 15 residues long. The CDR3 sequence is CASSLGSGEIETQYF. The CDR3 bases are TGCGCCAGCAGCTTGGGCTCCGGAGAGATAGAGACCCAGTACTTC.

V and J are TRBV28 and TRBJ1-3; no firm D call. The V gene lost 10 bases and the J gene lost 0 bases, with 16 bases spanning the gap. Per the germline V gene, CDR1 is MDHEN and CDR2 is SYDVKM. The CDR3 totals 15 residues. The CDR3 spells CAITDGVGSGNTIYF. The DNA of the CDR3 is TGTGCCATAACCGACGGCGTGGGCTCTGGAAACACCATATATTTT.

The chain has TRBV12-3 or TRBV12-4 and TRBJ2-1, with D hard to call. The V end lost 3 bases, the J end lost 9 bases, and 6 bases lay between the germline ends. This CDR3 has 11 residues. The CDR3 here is CASSLEGEQFF. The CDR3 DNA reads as TGTGCCAGCAGTTTGGAAGGTGAGCAGTTCTTC.

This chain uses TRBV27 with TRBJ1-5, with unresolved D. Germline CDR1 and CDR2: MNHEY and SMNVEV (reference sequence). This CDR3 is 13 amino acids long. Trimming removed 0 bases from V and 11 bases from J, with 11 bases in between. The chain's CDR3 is CASSLSARQTQHF. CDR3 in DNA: TGTGCCAGCAGTTTATCGGCCCGGCAGACCCAGCATTTT.

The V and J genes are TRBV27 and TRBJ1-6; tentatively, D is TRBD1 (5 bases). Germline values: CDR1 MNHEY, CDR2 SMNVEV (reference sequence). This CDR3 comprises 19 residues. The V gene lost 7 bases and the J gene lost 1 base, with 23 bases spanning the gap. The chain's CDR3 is CASTSVGLLKRSYNSPLHF. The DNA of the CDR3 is TGTGCCAGCACATCGGTGGGACTCCTAAAGAGGTCCTATAATTCACCCCTCCACTTT.

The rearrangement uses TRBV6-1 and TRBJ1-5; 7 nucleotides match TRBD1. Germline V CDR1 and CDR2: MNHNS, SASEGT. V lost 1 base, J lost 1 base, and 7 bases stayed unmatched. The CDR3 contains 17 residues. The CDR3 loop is CASSEGGAGGSNQPQHF. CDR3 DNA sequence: TGTGCCAGCAGTGAAGGGGGCGCAGGGGGAAGCAATCAGCCCCAGCATTTT.

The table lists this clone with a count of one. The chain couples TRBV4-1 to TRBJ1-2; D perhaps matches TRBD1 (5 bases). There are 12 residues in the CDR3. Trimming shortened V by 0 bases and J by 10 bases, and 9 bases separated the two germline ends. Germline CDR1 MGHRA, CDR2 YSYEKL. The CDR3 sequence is CASSQEAGVYTF. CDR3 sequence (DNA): TGCGCCAGCAGCCAAGAAGCGGGGGTCTACACCTTC.

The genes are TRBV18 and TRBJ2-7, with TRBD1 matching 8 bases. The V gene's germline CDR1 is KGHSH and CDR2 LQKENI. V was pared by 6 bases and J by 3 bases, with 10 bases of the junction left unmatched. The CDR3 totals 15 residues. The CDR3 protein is CASSGQEVRGYEQYF. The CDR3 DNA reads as TGTGCCAGCTCGGGACAGGAGGTTCGTGGCTACGAGCAGTACTTC.